Listed below are T cell receptor beta chains from one sample, sequenced in a study of identical twins. MiXCR was run by TCRdb on the 5' RACE reads, yielding one entry per CDR3 protein. The table lists hundreds of thousands of distinct CDR3 sequences, 9.4% of them singletons. Input material: memory (CD45RO+) T cells sorted from blood. The receptor source for this set is a woman aged 18 to 35 in good health. The CDR3 runs from the conserved cysteine through the conserved F or W. A D gene is named only where the DNA matches it firmly. Size is omitted from some rows. Given values are once, few, many or a class for expanded clones.

V gene	clone size	D gene	J gene	CDR3 protein	CDR3 DNA
TRBV7-6	many	TRBD2	TRBJ2-1	CASSLRLAGDPVNEQFF	TGTGCCAGCAGCTTACGGCTAGCGGGAGACCCAGTCAATGAGCAGTTCTTC
TRBV20-1	few	.	TRBJ2-3	CSASRDGRSTDTQYF	TGCAGTGCTAGTAGGGACGGAAGGAGTACAGATACGCAGTATTTT
TRBV12-3/TRBV12-4	many	.	TRBJ1-1	CASSLGGDRDPLKVNTEAFF	TGTGCCAGCAGTTTGGGGGGAGACAGAGACCCCTTAAAGGTGAACACTGAAGCTTTCTTT
TRBV9	.	.	TRBJ2-3	CASSVEQTQYF	TGTGCCAGCAGCGTGGAACAGACGCAGTATTTT
TRBV7-3	.	.	TRBJ2-1	CASSREIRGSYNEQFF	TGTGCCAGCAGCCGGGAGATCCGGGGCTCCTACAATGAGCAGTTCTTC
TRBV20-1	many	.	TRBJ2-7	CSARGAADYEQYF	TGCAGTGCTAGAGGGGCAGCAGACTACGAGCAGTACTTC
TRBV12-3/TRBV12-4	few	.	TRBJ1-5	CASSLGRAEPQHF	TGTGCCAGCAGTTTAGGTCGAGCGGAGCCCCAGCATTTT
TRBV28	.	.	TRBJ2-1	CASLLRVSNEQFF	TGTGCCAGCCTTCTCAGGGTTAGCAATGAGCAGTTCTTC
TRBV7-2	many	.	TRBJ2-7	CASSLRPYEQYF	TGTGCCAGCAGCTTAAGGCCCTACGAGCAGTACTTC
TRBV5-1	few	TRBD2	TRBJ2-1	CASSLTSGGYEQFF	TGCGCCAGCAGCTTGACTAGCGGGGGATATGAGCAGTTCTTC
TRBV12-3/TRBV12-4	few	.	TRBJ2-1	CASSPGPSNEQFF	TGTGCCAGCAGTCCCGGACCATCCAATGAGCAGTTCTTC
TRBV11-3	.	.	TRBJ2-1	CASRKGASSYNEQFF	TGTGCCAGCAGGAAAGGGGCGAGCTCCTACAATGAGCAGTTCTTC
TRBV5-1	many	TRBD2	TRBJ2-3	CASSLASGGIRSTDTQYF	TGCGCCAGCAGCTTGGCTAGCGGGGGGATAAGAAGCACAGATACGCAGTATTTT
TRBV18	.	.	TRBJ2-1	CASSPFRNEQFF	TGTGCCAGCTCACCGTTTAGGAATGAGCAGTTCTTC
TRBV6-2/TRBV6-3	few	TRBD2	TRBJ2-2	CASSRLLAGNTGELFF	TGTGCCAGCAGCCGCTTGTTAGCGGGGAACACCGGGGAGCTGTTTTTT
TRBV11-1	many	.	TRBJ1-5	CASSFGPNQPQHF	TGTGCCAGCAGCTTTGGGCCTAATCAGCCCCAGCATTTT
TRBV5-1	few	.	TRBJ2-3	CASSLQDGRTDTQYF	TGCGCCAGCAGCTTGCAGGACGGCCGCACAGATACGCAGTATTTT
TRBV11-2	many	.	TRBJ1-1	CASSLWNTEAFF	TGTGCCAGCAGCTTGTGGAACACTGAAGCTTTCTTT
TRBV6-1	many	.	TRBJ1-5	CASSTGWSNQPQHF	TGTGCCAGCAGTACAGGGTGGAGCAATCAGCCCCAGCATTTT
TRBV20-1	.	.	TRBJ2-5	CSARDLRGVETQYF	TGCAGTGCTAGAGACCTCCGTGGGGTGGAGACCCAGTACTTC
TRBV6-1	.	.	TRBJ2-5	CASSPWSGGSQETQYF	TGTGCCAGCAGTCCTTGGTCCGGGGGCTCCCAAGAGACCCAGTACTTC
TRBV6-1	few	TRBD2	TRBJ2-3	CASSVGSGGRGDTQYF	TGTGCCAGCAGTGTCGGAAGCGGGGGGAGAGGAGATACGCAGTATTTT
TRBV7-9	.	.	TRBJ1-2	CASSQRPGDAYGYIF	TGTGCCAGCAGCCAGAGGCCGGGGGATGCCTATGGCTACATCTTC
TRBV7-7	many	TRBD1	TRBJ2-7	CASSRTGLSPYEQYF	TGTGCTAGCAGTAGGACAGGCCTCAGCCCCTACGAGCAGTACTTC
TRBV5-1	few	.	TRBJ2-2	CASSFDLNTGELFF	TGCGCCAGCAGCTTCGACCTGAACACCGGGGAGCTGTTTTTT
TRBV3-1	once	.	TRBJ2-3	CASSNGADTQYF	TGTGCCAGCAGTAACGGGGCGGATACGCAGTATTTT
TRBV20-1	.	TRBD2	TRBJ2-1	CSARQGLAGGRGEQFF	TGCAGTGCTAGACAGGGACTAGCGGGGGGGAGGGGTGAGCAGTTCTTC
TRBV2	few	.	TRBJ2-3	CASQAGDDTQYF	TGTGCCAGCCAAGCGGGTGACGATACGCAGTATTTT